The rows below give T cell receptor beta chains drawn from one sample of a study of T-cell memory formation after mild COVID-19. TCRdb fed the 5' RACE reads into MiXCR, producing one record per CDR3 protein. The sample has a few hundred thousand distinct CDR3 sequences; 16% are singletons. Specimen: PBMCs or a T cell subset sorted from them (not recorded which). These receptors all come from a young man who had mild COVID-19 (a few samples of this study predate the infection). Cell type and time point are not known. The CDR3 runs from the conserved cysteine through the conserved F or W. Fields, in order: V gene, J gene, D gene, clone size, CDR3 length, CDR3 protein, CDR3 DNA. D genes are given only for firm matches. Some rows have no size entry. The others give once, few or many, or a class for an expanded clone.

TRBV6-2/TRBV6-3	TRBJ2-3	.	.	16	CASSFVRQASTDTQYF	TGTGCCAGCAGTTTCGTCCGGCAGGCGAGCACAGATACGCAGTATTTT
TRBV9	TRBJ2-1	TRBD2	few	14	CASTVGGMFNEQFF	TGTGCCAGCACCGTGGGGGGGATGTTTAATGAGCAGTTCTTC
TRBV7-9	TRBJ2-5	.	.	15	CASSLVEPAGETQYF	TGTGCCAGCAGCTTAGTCGAACCGGCCGGGGAGACCCAGTACTTC
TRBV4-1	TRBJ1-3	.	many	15	CASSPTPSSGNTIYF	TGCGCCAGCAGCCCCACCCCGAGCTCTGGAAACACCATATATTTT
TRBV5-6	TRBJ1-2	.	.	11	CASSSWTVLTF	TGTGCCAGCAGCTCATGGACAGTCCTCACCTTC
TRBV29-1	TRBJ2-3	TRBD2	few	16	CSVESGLAGVTDTQYF	TGCAGCGTTGAATCGGGACTAGCGGGAGTCACAGATACGCAGTATTTT
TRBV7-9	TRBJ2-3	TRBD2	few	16	CASSPRGLAGADTQYF	TGTGCCAGCAGCCCGCGAGGACTAGCGGGGGCAGATACGCAGTATTTT
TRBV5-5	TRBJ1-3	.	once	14	CASSRQLSGNTIYF	TGTGCCAGCAGCCGACAGCTCTCTGGAAACACCATATATTTT
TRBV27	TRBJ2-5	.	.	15	CASSLSGFAQETQYF	TGTGCCAGCAGTTTATCAGGGTTCGCTCAAGAGACCCAGTACTTC
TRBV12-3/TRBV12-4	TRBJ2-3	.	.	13	CASSLLGGDTQYF	TGTGCCAGCAGTTTATTAGGCGGAGATACGCAGTATTTT
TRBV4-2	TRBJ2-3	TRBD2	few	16	CASSQGAGGRTDTQYF	TGTGCCAGCAGCCAGGGGGCGGGGGGCCGCACAGATACGCAGTATTTT
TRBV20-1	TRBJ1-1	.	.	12	CSARKSGTEAFF	TGCAGTGCTAGAAAATCTGGGACTGAAGCTTTCTTT
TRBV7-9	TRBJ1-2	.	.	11	CASGSDYGYTF	TGTGCCAGCGGGAGCGACTATGGCTACACCTTC
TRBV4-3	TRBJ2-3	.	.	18	CASSQRAETAEAPDTQYF	TGCGCCAGCAGCCAGAGGGCCGAGACAGCCGAGGCCCCAGATACGCAGTATTTT
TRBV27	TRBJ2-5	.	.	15	CASSLWAGQQETQYF	TGTGCCAGCAGTTTATGGGCGGGGCAACAAGAGACCCAGTACTTC
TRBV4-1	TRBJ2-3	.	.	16	CASSQEVGTPTDTQYF	TGCGCCAGCAGCCAAGAGGTCGGCACTCCCACAGATACGCAGTATTTT
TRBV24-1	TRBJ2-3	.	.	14	CATSDLGQLDTQYF	TGTGCCACCAGTGATTTAGGTCAGCTAGATACGCAGTATTTT
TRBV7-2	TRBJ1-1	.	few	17	CASSLGDRNRYNTEAFF	TGTGCCAGCAGCTTAGGGGACCGAAATCGCTATAACACTGAAGCTTTCTTT
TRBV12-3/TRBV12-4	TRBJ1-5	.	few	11	CASSFGSPQHF	TGTGCCAGCAGTTTTGGATCGCCCCAGCATTTT
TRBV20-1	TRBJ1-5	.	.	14	CSARDFRSNQPQHF	TGCAGTGCCCGGGACTTCCGGAGCAATCAGCCCCAGCATTTT
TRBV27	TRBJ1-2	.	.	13	CASGARGDYGYTF	TGTGCCAGCGGTGCCAGGGGTGACTATGGCTACACCTTC
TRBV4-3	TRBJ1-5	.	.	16	CASSPEGLTENQPQHF	TGCGCCAGCAGCCCAGAGGGATTGACGGAAAATCAGCCCCAGCATTTT
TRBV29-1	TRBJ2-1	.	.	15	CSVEEVGGPYNEKFF	TGCAGCGTTGAAGAAGTGGGGGGGCCTTACAATGAGAAGTTCTTC
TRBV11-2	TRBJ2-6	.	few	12	CASGSGANVLTF	TGTGCCAGCGGCTCTGGGGCCAACGTCCTGACTTTC
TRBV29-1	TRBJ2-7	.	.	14	CSVVDRMSSYEQYF	TGCAGCGTTGTGGATCGGATGAGCTCCTACGAGCAGTACTTC
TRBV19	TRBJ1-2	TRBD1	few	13	CATQLQGGLGYTF	TGTGCCACTCAACTACAGGGGGGCCTTGGCTACACCTTC
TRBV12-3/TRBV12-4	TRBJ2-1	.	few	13	CASGLASYNEQFF	TGTGCCTCCGGCCTCGCCTCCTACAATGAGCAGTTCTTC
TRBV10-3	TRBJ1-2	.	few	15	CAIRAGAGDDYGYTF	TGTGCCATCAGAGCTGGAGCAGGGGACGACTATGGCTACACCTTC
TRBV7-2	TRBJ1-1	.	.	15	CASSPTPGHTISAFF	TGTGCCAGCAGCCCCACCCCGGGACACACAATATCGGCTTTCTTT
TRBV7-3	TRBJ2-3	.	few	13	CASSSRQLDTQYF	TGTGCCAGCAGCTCTAGACAGTTAGATACGCAGTATTTT
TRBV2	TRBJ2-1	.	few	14	CASSEAGLGNEQFF	TGTGCCAGCAGTGAAGCTGGGTTAGGGAATGAGCAGTTCTTC
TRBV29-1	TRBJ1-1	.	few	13	CSVFRVMNTEAFF	TGCAGCGTTTTCCGGGTTATGAACACTGAAGCTTTCTTT
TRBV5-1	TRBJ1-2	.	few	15	CASSLRHEYNYGYTF	TGCGCCAGCAGCTTAAGACACGAATACAACTATGGCTACACCTTC
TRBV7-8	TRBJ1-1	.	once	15	CASSLASLGNTEAFF	TGTGCCAGCAGCTTAGCGTCCCTAGGGAACACTGAAGCTTTCTTT
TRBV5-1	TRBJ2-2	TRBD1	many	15	CASRPGTGPTGELFF	TGCGCCAGCAGACCCGGGACAGGGCCTACCGGGGAGCTGTTTTTT
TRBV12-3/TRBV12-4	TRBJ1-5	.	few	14	CASSFSGVYQPQHF	TGTGCCAGCAGTTTTTCGGGGGTCTATCAGCCCCAGCATTTT
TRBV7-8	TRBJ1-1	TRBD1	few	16	CASSLPPQGIATEAFF	TGTGCCAGCAGCTTACCGCCACAGGGGATCGCCACTGAAGCTTTCTTT
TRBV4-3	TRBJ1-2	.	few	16	CASSPGRTAGNYGYTF	TGCGCCAGCAGCCCAGGGAGGACAGCCGGGAACTATGGCTACACCTTC
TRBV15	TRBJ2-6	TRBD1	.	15	CATSRTGSGANVLTF	TGTGCCACCAGCAGGACAGGGTCTGGGGCCAACGTCCTGACTTTC
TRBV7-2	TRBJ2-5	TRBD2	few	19	CASSPSRQGLAGALRTQYF	TGTGCCAGCAGCCCTAGCAGACAGGGACTAGCGGGGGCCCTAAGGACCCAGTACTTC
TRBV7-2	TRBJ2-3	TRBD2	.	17	CASSLVSSGAVIDTQYF	TGTGCCAGCAGCTTAGTTTCCAGCGGGGCAGTCATCGATACGCAGTATTTT
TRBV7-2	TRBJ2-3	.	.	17	CASSPGLGREGTDTQYF	TGTGCCAGCAGCCCGGGTTTGGGGCGTGAGGGCACAGATACGCAGTATTTT